This T cell receptor (beta chain) was identified during a study of molecular identifiers for immune sequencing clone quantification. Regarding the study as a whole: In CMV-specific effectors, clones above 20 copies held over 99% of molecules; naive, under 1%.

Previously described methods and listed TCR primers produced bulk TCR libraries. TCRdb analysed the PCR reads with MiXCR anew, one entry per CDR3 protein. This sample carries some 97,000 distinct CDR3 sequences, 20% to 25% of them seen once, and the ten largest clones take around 0.92%. The ends were cut back, 6 bases at V and 6 bases at J, with 19 bases in the middle. Per germline, CDR1 MDHEN and CDR2 SYDVKM. This CDR3 is 15 amino acids long. This clonotype was seen many times. Its antigen is not identified. Between about 19,000 and 1,100,000 sorted cells, with 10%, 30% or 50% RNA, yielded naive CD8 libraries. For naive CD8 T cells, sorting used the CD8+CD4-CCR7+CD45RA+ phenotype.

This receptor was identified in a human donor in good health. Some libraries in this study had Jurkat cell RNA spiked in. Sequencing was performed on naive CD8+ T cells from blood, with Jurkat cell RNA spiked in. Subset meaning: FACS-sorted CD8+CD4-CCR7+CD45RA+ naive T cells. This chain links TRBV28 with TRBJ2-3; no firm D call. CDR3 sequence reads: CASSPANPGSDTQYF. The DNA of the CDR3 is TGTGCCAGCAGCCCTGCTAACCCAGGTTCCGATACGCAGTATTTT. The variable domain in full, with the rest retrieved from reference TRBV28 and TRBJ2-3, is DVKVTQSSRYLVKRTGEKVFLECVQDMDHENMFWYRQDPGLGLRLIYFSYDVKMKEKGDIPEGYSVSREKKERFSLILESASTNQTSMYLCASSPANPGSDTQYFGPGTRLTVL.